This TCR beta chain was captured by sequencing in a study of blood T cell repertoires in COVID-19 (TCRdb year 2020). Broadly, across the study: Samples covering the acute and convalescent phases of COVID-19 were provided by collaborators in the United States, Italy and Spain. The material from the prospective study consisted of cDNA or gDNA derived from T cells, B-cell-depleted T cells, or PBMCs. The dataset comprised deeply sampled blood TCRbeta repertoires from subjects exposed to, actively infected with, or recovered from COVID-19. The repertoires were released in a freely available public database intended as a resource for research on the immune response to SARS-CoV-2. Samples came from the ongoing ImmuneRACE study (first 160 participants) plus 1,254 subjects from 6 global collaborators. Nearly every sample came with metadata listing a de-identified subject ID, COVID-19 status, age in years and sex. Where HLA class I and class II types were available, the types were taken from metadata supplied by the sample provider, not from assay-based typing. Results the study describes overall, beyond this receptor: The amount of clinical and demographic metadata varied by source and participant and was provided uncurated.

The immunoSEQ Assay, a bias-controlled multiplex PCR, was used to amplify TCRbeta CDR3 regions from genomic DNA. In the authors' own workflow: The number of nucleated cells in each sample was estimated from the amplification of reference gene primers within the assay. To quantify the absolute abundance of each unique TCRbeta CDR3 rearrangement, sequence reads were collapsed and filtered. For each sample, productive Simpson clonality was calculated as the square root of Simpson's diversity index across productive rearrangements. TCRdb re-hosts the immuneACCESS table, in-frame sequences only. Its copies lack some clones; in the studies checked, an unresolved V gene accounts for under half of them, and the cause for the rest is not known. That table is the source of V, J and clone size, and D and trimming were worked out from the DNA. The sample has around 230,000 clones on record, 86% of them singletons. Over 2% of the sample is held by the ten biggest clonotypes.

Samples from volunteer blood donors who had recovered from COVID-19 were contributed by a second Seattle source. Each collaborating institution followed its own protocols to collect whole blood in K2EDTA tubes. For TCRbeta analysis, collaborators shipped samples as frozen whole blood, isolated PBMCs, or DNA extracted from either of those sample types. Reading the germline V gene (reference sequence) gives CDR1 SSHAT and CDR2 FNYEAQ. The CDR3 spans 19 residues, from the cysteine through the phenylalanine. Just the 57-base CDR3 DNA is kept, in frame starting at base 1. Trimming leaves V shorter by 1 base and J shorter by 0 bases, with the junction holding 7 bases beyond the gene matches. With respect to this clone: Its antigen specificity is not known. Base quality data are lacking; no much larger clone is found one base away.

The V and J genes are TRBV7-7 and TRBJ2-2; 11 of the junction bases match TRBD2. Sequencing input: peripheral blood. The receptor's source is a man younger than 45 who had recovered from COVID-19. The nucleotides are TGTGCCAGCAGCTTAGAGGTTTCTAGCGGGGGGTCGAACACCGGGGAGCTGTTTTTT. Translation gives CASSLEVSSGGSNTGELFF.